These 14 T cell receptor beta chains originate from one sample sequenced in a study of beta chain features in type 1 diabetes. Study findings and constraints: Within each of all four CD4+ subsets, Type 1 diabetes patients had TCRB CDR3s that were moderately but significantly shorter.

Sequencing targeted expressed TCRB transcripts, as all isolated RNA had been reverse transcribed. The assay was immunoSEQ multiplex PCR, and TCRdb's table has in-frame clones only and misses some. The sample consists of approximately 270,000 clones, 13% to 15% of them appearing once. For these TCRs, the target antigens are not known. The sample was naive CD4+ T cells from blood. These receptors came from a man aged 25-40 years with type 1 diabetes.

This clone was picked up a small number of times. The chain uses TRBV7-6 and TRBJ2-5; D remains ambiguous. Germline loops: CDR1 SGHVS, CDR2 FNYEAQ. The V and J ends lost 5 bases and 3 bases respectively, with 13 bases between them. There are 14 residues in the CDR3. This chain's CDR3 is CASSPNSVKETQYF. The DNA for the CDR3 is TGTGCCAGCAGCCCGAATTCGGTCAAAGAGACCCAGTACTTC.

This clone was counted only a few times. Other DNA sequences in this sample translate to the same CDR3. The chain joins TRBV19 to TRBJ2-7; D possibly corresponds to TRBD1 (7 bases). Germline assignment: CDR1 LNHDA and CDR2 SQIVND (reference sequence). V gave up 3 bases and J gave up 4 bases, with 10 bases separating them. The length of the CDR3 is 13 residues. The CDR3 loop is CASSIQGGYEQYF. The CDR3 region has the DNA TGTGCCAGTAGTATTCAGGGGGGATACGAGCAGTACTTC.

This clone was seen a few times. The rearrangement links TRBV30 to TRBJ2-3; 11 bases map to TRBD2. With 5 bases clipped from V and 5 bases from J, the junction kept 9 bases outside the gene matches. Per the germline V gene, CDR1 is GTSNPN and CDR2 is SVGIG (reference sequence). The CDR3 has 15 amino acids. The CDR3 region is CAWATSGRDLDTQYF. The CDR3 region has the DNA TGTGCCTGGGCTACTAGCGGGAGAGATCTAGATACGCAGTATTTT.

With regard to this clone: The sample contains more than one DNA sequence encoding this CDR3. The chain is built from TRBV7-2 and TRBJ1-1; 7 bases fit TRBD1. Unmatched junction bases numbered 6, after V lost 6 bases and J lost 5 bases. Germline loops: CDR1 SGHTA, CDR2 FQGNSA. This CDR3 has 13 amino acids. CDR3 nucleotide sequence: TGTGCCAGCAGTCCTCACAGGGGAACTGAAGCTTTCTTT. This sequence encodes CASSPHRGTEAFF.

In its sample, this clone was seen a few times. The chain joins TRBV2 to TRBJ2-1; 12 positions match TRBD2. In germline, CDR1 is SNHLY, CDR2 FYNNEI. V lost 7 bases and J lost 3; bases outside the gene matches: 4. This CDR3 contains 15 residues. This CDR3 is CASTLAGGNYNEQFF. In nucleotides, the CDR3 is TGTGCCAGCACCCTAGCGGGAGGGAACTACAATGAGCAGTTCTTC.

This clone was seen a handful of times. This sequence joins TRBV2 and TRBJ2-3; 8 nucleotides line up with TRBD2. CDR1 and CDR2 from the germline V gene are SNHLY and FYNNEI. The CDR3 extends over 17 amino acids. With V trimmed by 7 bases and J by 0 bases, 12 bases remained unmatched. The CDR3 sequence: CASTASGYLSSTDTQYF. Here the CDR3 DNA reads TGTGCCAGCACCGCTAGCGGGTATCTTAGCAGCACAGATACGCAGTATTTT.

This clone showed up just a few times. The rearrangement joins TRBV4-3 to TRBJ2-2, with D perhaps matching TRBD1 (6 bases). V lost 5 bases and J lost 0, with 10 bases in between. The CDR3 loop spans 15 amino acids. The germline CDR1 and CDR2 sequences are LGHNA and YSLEER. DNA of the CDR3: TGCGCCAGCAGCTGGGGGCCCACGAACACCGGGGAGCTGTTTTTT. It yields the protein CASSWGPTNTGELFF.

The sample holds a few counts of this clone. This chain uses TRBV6-6 with TRBJ1-5; D gene uncertain. The V and J ends lost 5 bases and 4 bases respectively, with 6 bases between them. CDR1 and CDR2 from the germline V gene are MNHNY and SVGAGI (reference sequence). The CDR3 has 12 residues. The CDR3: CASSLGNQPQHF. The CDR3, as DNA: TGTGCCAGCAGTCTCGGGAATCAGCCCCAGCATTTT.

This clone was seen only a few times. The chain links TRBV27 to TRBJ2-7; 8 bases line up with TRBD2. The germline V gene has CDR1 MNHEY and CDR2 SMNVEV (reference sequence). V dropped 4 bases and J dropped 4; count of bases not matched to a gene: 3. The CDR3 runs to 13 residues. DNA for the CDR3: TGTGCCAGCAGTTCCCAGCGGGAGTACGAGCAGTACTTC. Amino acid sequence: CASSSQREYEQYF.

The chain has TRBV16 and TRBJ1-5; no definite D call. V lost 1 base and J 1 base, leaving 11 bases between the germline ends. Looked up from germline, CDR1 is KGHSY and CDR2 is FQNENV. The CDR3 has 16 residues. The CDR3 here is CASSQFDGRSNQPQHF. In DNA form, the CDR3 reads TGTGCCAGCAGCCAATTCGACGGCAGGAGCAATCAGCCCCAGCATTTT. Filled out from reference TRBV16 and TRBJ1-5, the complete variable domain reads GEEVAQTPKHLVRGEGQKAKLYCAPIKGHSYVFWYQQVLKNEFKFLISFQNENVFDETGMPKERFSAKCLPNSPCSLEIQATKLEDSAVYFCASSQFDGRSNQPQHFGDGTRLSIL.

This clone was picked up a small number of times. V and J are TRBV30 and TRBJ1-5; 8 bases are shared with TRBD1. V trimming: 1 base; J trimming: 6 bases; junction bases outside the gene matches: 8. CDR3 size: 15 residues. Germline CDR1 GTSNPN, CDR2 SVGIG (reference sequence). This chain's CDR3 is CAWSAGQGWTQPQHF. CDR3 sequence (DNA): TGTGCCTGGAGTGCTGGACAGGGTTGGACTCAGCCCCAGCATTTT.

V gene TRBV5-1 combines with J gene TRBJ2-5; maybe TRBD2 (6 bases). The CDR3 sequence is 14 residues long. The V end lost 3 bases, the J end lost 4 bases, and 13 bases lay between the germline ends. Germline CDR1 and CDR2: SGHRS and YFSETQ. CDR3 sequence: CASSSPDSGETQYF. DNA of the CDR3: TGCGCCAGCAGCTCACCAGATAGCGGAGAGACCCAGTACTTC.

This clone appeared a few times. The gene calls are TRBV15 and TRBJ1-4; D call uncertain. Germline CDR1 is LNHNV and CDR2 is YYDKDF (reference sequence). V shed 0 bases and J shed 8 bases, with 7 bases lying between them. The length of the CDR3 is 13 residues. This chain's CDR3 is CATSRDLYEKLFF. As DNA, the CDR3 is TGTGCCACCAGCAGAGATCTATACGAAAAACTGTTTTTT.

V and J are TRBV6-5 and TRBJ2-2; 8 positions agree with TRBD1. After removal of 6 bases from V and 0 bases from J, the junction contained 3 bases not matched to a gene. The CDR3 covers 15 residues. Per germline, CDR1 MNHEY and CDR2 SVGAGI. CDR3 nucleotide sequence: TGTGCCAGCAGACCGGGACAGGCGAACACCGGGGAGCTGTTTTTT. It yields the protein CASRPGQANTGELFF.